The entry below describes one TCR beta chain. In building TCR beta libraries, iRepertoire HTBI primers were used together with Arm-PCR of CDR3 regions. TCRdb used MiXCR to reprocess the multiplex PCR reads, holding one entry per CDR3 protein. The data contain about 400,000 distinct CDR3 sequences, more than 20% of them singletons. This specimen comes from a study of regulatory T cells in long-lasting Graves disease. Time point meaning: persistent/refractory GD, antithyroid drugs over 5 years with positive TRAb. RNA isolated from PBMCs was used to make the TCR library. This TCR derives from a female donor with Graves disease. Material: peripheral blood mononuclear cells (PBMCs), obtained when the disease was refractory, from a patient treated with antithyroid drugs.

This CDR3 reads CASSHLGGAEAFF. The CDR3, as DNA: TGTGCCAGCTCACATCTCGGTGGGGCTGAAGCTTTCTTT. This chain joins TRBV18 and TRBJ1-1; D is uncertain. The germline CDR1 and CDR2 sequences are KGHSH and LQKENI. The V end lost 4 bases, the J end lost 6 bases, and 12 bases lay between the germline ends. The CDR3 sequence is 13 residues long.